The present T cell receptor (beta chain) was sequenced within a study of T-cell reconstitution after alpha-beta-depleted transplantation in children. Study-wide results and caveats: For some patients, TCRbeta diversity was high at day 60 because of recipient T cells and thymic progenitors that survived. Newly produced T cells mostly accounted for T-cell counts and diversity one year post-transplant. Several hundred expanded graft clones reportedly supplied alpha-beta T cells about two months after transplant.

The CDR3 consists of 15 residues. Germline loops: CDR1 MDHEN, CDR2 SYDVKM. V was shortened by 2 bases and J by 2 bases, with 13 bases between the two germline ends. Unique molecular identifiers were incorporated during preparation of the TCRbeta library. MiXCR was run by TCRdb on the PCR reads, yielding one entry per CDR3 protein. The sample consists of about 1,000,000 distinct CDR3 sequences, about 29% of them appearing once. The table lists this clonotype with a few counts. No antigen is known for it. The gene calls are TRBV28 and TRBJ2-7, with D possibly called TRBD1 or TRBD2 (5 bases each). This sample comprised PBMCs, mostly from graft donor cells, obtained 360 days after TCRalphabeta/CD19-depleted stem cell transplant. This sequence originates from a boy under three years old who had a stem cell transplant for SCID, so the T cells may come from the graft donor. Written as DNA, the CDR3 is TGTGCCAGCAGTTTAGTTTGGGACGCAACCTACGAGCAGTACTTC. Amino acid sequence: CASSLVWDATYEQYF.